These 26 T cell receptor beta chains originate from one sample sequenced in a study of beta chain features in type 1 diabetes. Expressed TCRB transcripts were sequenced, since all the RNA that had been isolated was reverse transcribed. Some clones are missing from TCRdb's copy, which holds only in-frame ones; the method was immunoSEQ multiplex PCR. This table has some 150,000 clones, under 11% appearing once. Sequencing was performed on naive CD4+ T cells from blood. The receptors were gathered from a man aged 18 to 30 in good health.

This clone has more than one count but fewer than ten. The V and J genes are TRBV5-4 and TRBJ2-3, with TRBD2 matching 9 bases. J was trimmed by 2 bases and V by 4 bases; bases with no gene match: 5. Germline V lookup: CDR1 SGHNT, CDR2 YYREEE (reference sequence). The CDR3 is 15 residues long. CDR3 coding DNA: TGTGCCAGCAGCCGCGGGGGGGGCAACACAGATACGCAGTATTTT. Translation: CASSRGGGNTDTQYF.

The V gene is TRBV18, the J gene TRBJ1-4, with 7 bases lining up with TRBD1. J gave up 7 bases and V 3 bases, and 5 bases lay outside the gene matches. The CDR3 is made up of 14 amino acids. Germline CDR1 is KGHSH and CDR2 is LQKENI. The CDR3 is CASSPGQTREKLFF. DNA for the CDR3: TGTGCCAGCTCACCGGGACAGACTCGTGAAAAACTGTTTTTT.

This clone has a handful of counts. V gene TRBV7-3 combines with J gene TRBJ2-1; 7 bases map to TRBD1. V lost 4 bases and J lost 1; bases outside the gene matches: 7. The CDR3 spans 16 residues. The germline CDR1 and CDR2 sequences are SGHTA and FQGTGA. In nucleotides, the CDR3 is TGTGCCAGCAGCTCCGAGCCGACAGGGTCCTACAATGAGCAGTTCTTC. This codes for CASSSEPTGSYNEQFF.

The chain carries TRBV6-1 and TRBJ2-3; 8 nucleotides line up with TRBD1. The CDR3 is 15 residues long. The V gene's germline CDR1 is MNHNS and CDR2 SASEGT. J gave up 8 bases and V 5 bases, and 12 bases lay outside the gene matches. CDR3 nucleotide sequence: TGTGCCAGCAGTTCCCCGGGACAGGTCCCCGGTACGCAGTATTTT. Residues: CASSSPGQVPGTQYF.

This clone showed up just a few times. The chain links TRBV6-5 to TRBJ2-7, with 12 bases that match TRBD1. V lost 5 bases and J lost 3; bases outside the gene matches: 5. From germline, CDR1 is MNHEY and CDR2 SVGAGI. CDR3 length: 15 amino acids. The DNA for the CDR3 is TGTGCCAGCAGTAACCGGGACAGGGGGCTCTACGAGCAGTACTTC. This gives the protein CASSNRDRGLYEQYF.

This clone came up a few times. The CDR3 bases are TGTGCCAGCAGCTGGGACAGGAGGAGCACAGATACGCAGTATTTT. Translation: CASSWDRRSTDTQYF. The chain recombines TRBV11-1 with TRBJ2-3; 8 nucleotides agree with TRBD1. CDR3 length: 15 amino acids. J was trimmed by 0 bases and V by 4 bases; bases with no gene match: 3. Looked up from germline, CDR1 is SGHAT and CDR2 is FQDESV (reference sequence).

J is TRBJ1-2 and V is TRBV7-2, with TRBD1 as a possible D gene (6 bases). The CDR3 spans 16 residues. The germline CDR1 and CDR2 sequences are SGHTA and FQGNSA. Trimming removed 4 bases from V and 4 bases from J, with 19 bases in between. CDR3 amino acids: CASSWAVQGNLYGYTF. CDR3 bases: TGTGCCAGCAGCTGGGCGGTACAGGGAAACCTCTATGGCTACACCTTC.

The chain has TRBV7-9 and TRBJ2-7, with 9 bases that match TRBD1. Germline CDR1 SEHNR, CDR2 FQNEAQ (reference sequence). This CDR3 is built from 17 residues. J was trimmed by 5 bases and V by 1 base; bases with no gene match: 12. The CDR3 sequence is CASSLVQRDRVVHEQYF. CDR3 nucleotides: TGTGCCAGCAGCTTAGTTCAGAGGGACAGGGTAGTCCACGAGCAGTACTTC.

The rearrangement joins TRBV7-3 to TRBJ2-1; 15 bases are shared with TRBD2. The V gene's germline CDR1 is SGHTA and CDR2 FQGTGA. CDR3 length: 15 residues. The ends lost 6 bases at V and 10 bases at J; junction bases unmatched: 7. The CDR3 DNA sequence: TGTGCCAGCAGTGTTGGACTAGCGGGGGGGCGGGAGCAGTTCTTC. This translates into CASSVGLAGGREQFF.

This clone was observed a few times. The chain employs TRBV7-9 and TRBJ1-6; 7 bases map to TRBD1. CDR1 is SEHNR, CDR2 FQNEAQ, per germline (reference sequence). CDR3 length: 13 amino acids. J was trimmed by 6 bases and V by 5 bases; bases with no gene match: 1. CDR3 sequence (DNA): TGTGCCAGCAGCGGGACAGTTAATTCACCCCTCCACTTT. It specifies CASSGTVNSPLHF.

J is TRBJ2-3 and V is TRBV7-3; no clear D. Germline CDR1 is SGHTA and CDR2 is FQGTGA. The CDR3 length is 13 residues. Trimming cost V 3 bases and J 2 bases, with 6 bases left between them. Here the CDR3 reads CASSFGPTDTQYF. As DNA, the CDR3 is TGTGCCAGCAGCTTTGGGCCCACAGATACGCAGTATTTT.

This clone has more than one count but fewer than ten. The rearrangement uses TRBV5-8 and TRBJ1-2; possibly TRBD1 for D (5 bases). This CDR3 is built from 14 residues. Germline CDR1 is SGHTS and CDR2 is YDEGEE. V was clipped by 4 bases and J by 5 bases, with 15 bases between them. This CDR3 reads CASSPPARVYGYTF. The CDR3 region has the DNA TGTGCCAGCAGCCCCCCGGCCAGGGTGTATGGCTACACCTTC. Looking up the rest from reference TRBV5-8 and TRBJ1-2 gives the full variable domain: EAGVTQSPTHLIKTRGQQATLRCSPISGHTSVYWYQQALGLGLQFLLWYDEGEERNRGNFPPRFSGRQFPNYSSELNVNALELEDSALYLCASSPPARVYGYTFGSGTRLTVV.

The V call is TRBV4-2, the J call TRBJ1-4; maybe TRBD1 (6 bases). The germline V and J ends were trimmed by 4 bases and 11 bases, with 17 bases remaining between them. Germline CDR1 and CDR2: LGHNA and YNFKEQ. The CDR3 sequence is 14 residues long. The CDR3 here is CASSLYQGWEKLFF. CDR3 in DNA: TGTGCCAGCAGCCTATATCAGGGGTGGGAGAAACTGTTTTTT.

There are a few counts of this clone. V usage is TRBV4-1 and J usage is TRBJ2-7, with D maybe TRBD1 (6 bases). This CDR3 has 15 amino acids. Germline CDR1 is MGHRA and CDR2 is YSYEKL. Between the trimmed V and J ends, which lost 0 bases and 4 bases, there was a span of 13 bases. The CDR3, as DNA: TGCGCCAGCAGCCAAGATACAGGGTCGGTATACGAGCAGTACTTC. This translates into CASSQDTGSVYEQYF.

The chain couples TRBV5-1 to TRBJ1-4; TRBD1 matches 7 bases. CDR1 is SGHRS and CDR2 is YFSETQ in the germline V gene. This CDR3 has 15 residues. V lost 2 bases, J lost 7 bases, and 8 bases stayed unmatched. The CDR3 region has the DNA TGCGCCAGCAGCTTACCTACAGGGGATAGTGAAAAACTGTTTTTT. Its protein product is CASSLPTGDSEKLFF.

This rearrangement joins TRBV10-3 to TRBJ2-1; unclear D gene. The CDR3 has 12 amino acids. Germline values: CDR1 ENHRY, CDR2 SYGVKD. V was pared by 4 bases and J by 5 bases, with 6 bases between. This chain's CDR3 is CAISGTDNEQFF. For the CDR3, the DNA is TGTGCCATCAGTGGCACAGACAATGAGCAGTTCTTC.

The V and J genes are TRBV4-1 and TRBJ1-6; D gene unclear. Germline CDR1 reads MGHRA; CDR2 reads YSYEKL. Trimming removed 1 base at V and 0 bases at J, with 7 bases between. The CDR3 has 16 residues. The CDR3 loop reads CASSQGRSSYNSPLHF. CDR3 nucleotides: TGCGCCAGCAGCCAAGGTCGGAGCTCCTATAATTCACCCCTCCACTTT.

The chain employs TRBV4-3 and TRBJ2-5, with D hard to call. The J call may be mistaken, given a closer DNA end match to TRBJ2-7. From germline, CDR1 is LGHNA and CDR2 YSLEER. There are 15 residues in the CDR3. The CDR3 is CASSQVRGPAAEQYF. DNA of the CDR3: TGCGCCAGCAGCCAAGTGCGAGGTCCGGCCGCCGAGCAGTACTTC.

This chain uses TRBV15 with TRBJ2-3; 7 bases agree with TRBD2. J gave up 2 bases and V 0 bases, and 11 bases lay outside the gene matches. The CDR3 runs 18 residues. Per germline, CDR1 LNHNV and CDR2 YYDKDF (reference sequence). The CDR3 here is CATSRDRRASGYTDTQYF. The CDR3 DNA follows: TGTGCCACCAGCAGAGATCGACGGGCTAGCGGATACACAGATACGCAGTATTTT.

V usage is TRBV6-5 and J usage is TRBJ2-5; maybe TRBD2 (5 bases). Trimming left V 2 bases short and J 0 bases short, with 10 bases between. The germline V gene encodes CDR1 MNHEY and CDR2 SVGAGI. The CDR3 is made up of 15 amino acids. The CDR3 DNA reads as TGTGCCAGCAGTTACGGCGGGCGGCACCAAGAGACCCAGTACTTC. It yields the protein CASSYGGRHQETQYF.

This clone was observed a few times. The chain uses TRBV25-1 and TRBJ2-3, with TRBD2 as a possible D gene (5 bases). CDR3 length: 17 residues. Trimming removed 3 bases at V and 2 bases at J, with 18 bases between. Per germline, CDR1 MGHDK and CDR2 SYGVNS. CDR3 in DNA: TGTGCCAGCAGTGAGGTTCGGCTAACCGGGAACACAGATACGCAGTATTTT. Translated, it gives CASSEVRLTGNTDTQYF.

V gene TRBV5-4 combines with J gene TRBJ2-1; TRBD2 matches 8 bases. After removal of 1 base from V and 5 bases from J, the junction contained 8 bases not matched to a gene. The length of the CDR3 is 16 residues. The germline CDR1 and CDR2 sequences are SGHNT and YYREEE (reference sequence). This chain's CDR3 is CASSLLTGTRDNEQFF. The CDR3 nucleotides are TGTGCCAGCAGCTTGTTGACCGGGACTAGGGACAATGAGCAGTTCTTC.

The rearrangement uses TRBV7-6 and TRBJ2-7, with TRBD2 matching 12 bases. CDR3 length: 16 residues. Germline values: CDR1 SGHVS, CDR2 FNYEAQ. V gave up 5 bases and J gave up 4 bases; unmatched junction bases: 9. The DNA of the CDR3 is TGTGCCAGCAGCCCGCACGGACTAGCGGGACGGTACGAGCAGTACTTC. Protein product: CASSPHGLAGRYEQYF.

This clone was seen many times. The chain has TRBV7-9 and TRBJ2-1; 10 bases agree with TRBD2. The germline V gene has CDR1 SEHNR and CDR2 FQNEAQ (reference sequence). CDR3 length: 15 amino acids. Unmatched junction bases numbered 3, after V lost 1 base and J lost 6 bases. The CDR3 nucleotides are TGTGCCAGCAGCTTAGTGGCTAGCGGGGGCAATGAGCAGTTCTTC. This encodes CASSLVASGGNEQFF.

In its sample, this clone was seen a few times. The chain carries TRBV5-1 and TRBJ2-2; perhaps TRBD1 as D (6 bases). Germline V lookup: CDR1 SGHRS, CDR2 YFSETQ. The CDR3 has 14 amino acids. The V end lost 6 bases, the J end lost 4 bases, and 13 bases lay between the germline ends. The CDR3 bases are TGCGCCAGCATGAGACAGGAGGTCACCGGGGAGCTGTTTTTT. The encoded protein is CASMRQEVTGELFF.

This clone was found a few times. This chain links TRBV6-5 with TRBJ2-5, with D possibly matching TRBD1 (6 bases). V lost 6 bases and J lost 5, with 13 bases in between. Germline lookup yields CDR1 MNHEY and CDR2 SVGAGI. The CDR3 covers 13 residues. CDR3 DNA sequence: TGTGCCAGCAGGCTAACAGGGTGGGAGACCCAGTACTTC. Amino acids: CASRLTGWETQYF.